These 3 T cell receptor beta chains originate from one sample sequenced in a study of prognosis after radiotherapy for stage I lung cancer. Two-round multiplex PCR amplified TCR beta CDR3 from genomic DNA. First-round PCR amplification was performed with primers specific to each TRBV and TRBJ gene. TCRdb recomputed calls from the multiplex PCR reads with MiXCR, one row per CDR3 protein. There are about 35,000 distinct CDR3 sequences in the sample; 25% to 40% occur only once, and roughly 27% lies in the top ten. The sequenced sample was PBMCs, obtained before or after stereotactic body radiation therapy (not recorded which). These TCRs come from a donor of 50 years or more with non-small cell lung cancer.

This clonotype was observed a single time. The chain combines TRBV19 with TRBJ2-1; TRBD2 agrees at 9 bases. In germline, CDR1 is LNHDA, CDR2 SQIVND (reference sequence). The CDR3 has 16 residues. The trim removed 6 bases at V and 2 bases at J, leaving 8 bases unmatched. The CDR3 DNA reads TGTGCCAGTAGCATGGTAGCGGGGGTGCCCTACAATGAGCAGTTCTTC. It codes for CASSMVAGVPYNEQFF.

This clonotype was found a few times. A much larger clone is a single base away; this may be a read error. This rearrangement joins TRBV11-2 to TRBJ1-1; D is unresolved. The V end lost 6 bases, the J end lost 3 bases, and 11 bases lay between the germline ends. The length of the CDR3 is 13 residues. Germline CDR1 and CDR2: SGHAT and FQNNGV. CDR3 sequence: CASSYGCYTEAFF. CDR3 DNA: TGTGCCAGCAGTTATGGTTGCTACACTGAAGCTTTCTTT.

With regard to this clonotype: One base separates it from a far larger clone, so it is likely a read error. This chain connects TRBV6-6 to TRBJ1-1; D is possibly TRBD1 (5 bases). V lost 7 bases and J 10 bases, leaving 16 bases between the germline ends. Germline V gene sequence: CDR1 MNHNY, CDR2 SVGAGI (reference sequence). The CDR3 covers 12 residues. CDR3 region: CASKDTPVRAFF. CDR3 in DNA: TGTGCCAGCAAGGACACCCCAGTGCGAGCTTTCTTT.